Listed here are 9 T cell receptor beta chains from one sample, sequenced in a study of blood T cell repertoires in COVID-19. Generated by immunoSEQ multiplex PCR, the TCRdb table keeps only in-frame clones and is missing some. The sample includes roughly 340,000 clones, around 90% seen only once; the top ten take under 3.5%. The sequenced sample consisted of peripheral blood. Every receptor here comes from a woman younger than 30 who had recovered from COVID-19.

The rearrangement uses TRBV27 and TRBJ2-1; D not resolved. This CDR3 is built from 13 residues. The V gene's germline CDR1 is MNHEY and CDR2 SMNVEV (reference sequence). V was shortened by 8 bases and J by 5 bases, with 13 bases between the two germline ends. This chain's CDR3 is CASSFLEDNEQFF. CDR3 nucleotide sequence: TGTGCCAGCTCATTTCTTGAGGACAATGAGCAGTTCTTC.

This chain joins TRBV5-8 and TRBJ2-3; D gene ambiguous. Germline CDR1 is SGHTS and CDR2 is YDEGEE. V was pared by 4 bases and J by 5 bases, with 11 bases between. This CDR3 region has 13 residues. CDR3 residues: CASSPTTLDTQYF. The CDR3 nucleotides read TGTGCCAGCAGCCCCACTACGTTAGATACGCAGTATTTT. Together with reference TRBV5-8 and TRBJ2-3, the CDR3 gives the full variable domain: EAGVTQSPTHLIKTRGQQATLRCSPISGHTSVYWYQQALGLGLQFLLWYDEGEERNRGNFPPRFSGRQFPNYSSELNVNALELEDSALYLCASSPTTLDTQYFGPGTRLTVL.

V usage is TRBV6-5 and J usage is TRBJ1-1; possibly TRBD1 for D (6 bases). Trimming removed 1 base at V and 1 base at J, with 7 bases between. Per germline, CDR1 MNHEY and CDR2 SVGAGI. This CDR3 has 14 amino acids. Here the CDR3 reads CASSYLGGNTEAFF. The CDR3 region has the DNA TGTGCCAGCAGTTACTTAGGGGGGAACACTGAAGCTTTCTTT.

This sequence joins TRBV6-5 and TRBJ2-5, with 11 bases fitting TRBD2. CDR3 length: 15 amino acids. Germline V gene lookup returns CDR1 MNHEY and CDR2 SVGAGI. V was clipped by 5 bases and J by 4 bases; unmatched bases: 6. The CDR3 DNA follows: TGTGCCAGCAGTCAACTAGCGGGAGTGGGAGAGACCCAGTACTTC. Translating gives CASSQLAGVGETQYF.

The CDR3 loop reads CASSPRTGHVAEAFF. CDR3 DNA: TGTGCCAGCAGCCCCAGGACAGGGCATGTGGCTGAAGCTTTCTTT. V and J are TRBV5-8 and TRBJ1-1; 8 nucleotides line up with TRBD1. Trimming at V came to 4 bases and at J to 6 bases, leaving 11 bases not matched to a gene. Germline V lookup: CDR1 SGHTS, CDR2 YDEGEE. The CDR3 sequence is 15 residues long. Together with reference TRBV5-8 and TRBJ1-1, the CDR3 gives the full variable domain: EAGVTQSPTHLIKTRGQQATLRCSPISGHTSVYWYQQALGLGLQFLLWYDEGEERNRGNFPPRFSGRQFPNYSSELNVNALELEDSALYLCASSPRTGHVAEAFFGQGTRLTVV.

This clone was detected only once. The chain couples TRBV13 to TRBJ2-7, with D perhaps matching TRBD1 (6 bases). This CDR3 has 13 amino acids. Trimming removed 2 bases from V and 6 bases from J, with 11 bases in between. Germline V lookup: CDR1 PRHDT, CDR2 FYEKMQ (reference sequence). DNA for the CDR3: TGTGCCAGCAGCTTAAACAGGGCGTCCGAGCAGTACGTC. Translating gives CASSLNRASEQYV.

This clone is a singleton in its sample. The gene calls are TRBV19 and TRBJ2-4, with D perhaps TRBD1 (5 bases). V lost 6 bases, J lost 0 bases, and 18 bases lay in between. Germline lookup yields CDR1 LNHDA and CDR2 SQIVND (reference sequence). The CDR3 contains 17 residues. In DNA, the CDR3 is TGTGCCAGTAGCCCCGGTGGCAGGACACTAGCCAAAAACATTCAGTACTTC. Encoded protein: CASSPGGRTLAKNIQYF.

This chain's CDR3 is CASSYPIRQRLTNYGYTF. CDR3 bases: TGTGCCAGCAGTTACCCGATAAGGCAGCGCCTGACTAACTATGGCTACACCTTC. This chain uses TRBV6-2 or TRBV6-3 with TRBJ1-2; D gene ambiguous. The length of the CDR3 is 18 residues. CDR1 and CDR2 from the germline V gene are MNHEY and SVGEGT. V shed 2 bases and J shed 0 bases, with 19 bases lying between them.

The rearrangement uses TRBV7-2 and TRBJ2-2, with 8 bases aligning to TRBD1. The CDR3 is 16 residues long. Per the germline V gene, CDR1 is SGHTA and CDR2 is FQGNSA. V was pared by 5 bases and J by 4 bases, with 9 bases of the junction left unmatched. The CDR3 here is CASSHGQGVSTGELFF. Here the CDR3 DNA reads TGTGCCAGCAGCCACGGACAGGGTGTGAGCACCGGGGAGCTGTTTTTT.